This T cell receptor beta chain was captured in a study of cytomegalovirus exposure and HLA in healthy donors. The length of the CDR3 is 17 residues. Unmatched junction bases numbered 14, after V lost 5 bases and J lost 10 bases. CDR1 and CDR2 from the germline V gene are SGHTA and FQGTGA. It was with 60 Vbeta and 13 Jbeta primers that the PCR ran. Profiled with immunoSEQ multiplex PCR; TCRdb holds only in-frame clones, not every one. The sample carries 78,000 or so clones, approximately 84% recorded once. The J gene is TRBJ2-1, the V gene TRBV7-3; TRBD2 matches at 13 bases. Material: PBMCs. The TCR was taken from a woman between 50 and 59 years old in good health and CMV-seronegative. The CDR3 bases are TGTGCCAGCAGCCCTAAATCGACTAGCGGGAGGCCGGGGGAGCAGTTCTTC. The encoded protein is CASSPKSTSGRPGEQFF.